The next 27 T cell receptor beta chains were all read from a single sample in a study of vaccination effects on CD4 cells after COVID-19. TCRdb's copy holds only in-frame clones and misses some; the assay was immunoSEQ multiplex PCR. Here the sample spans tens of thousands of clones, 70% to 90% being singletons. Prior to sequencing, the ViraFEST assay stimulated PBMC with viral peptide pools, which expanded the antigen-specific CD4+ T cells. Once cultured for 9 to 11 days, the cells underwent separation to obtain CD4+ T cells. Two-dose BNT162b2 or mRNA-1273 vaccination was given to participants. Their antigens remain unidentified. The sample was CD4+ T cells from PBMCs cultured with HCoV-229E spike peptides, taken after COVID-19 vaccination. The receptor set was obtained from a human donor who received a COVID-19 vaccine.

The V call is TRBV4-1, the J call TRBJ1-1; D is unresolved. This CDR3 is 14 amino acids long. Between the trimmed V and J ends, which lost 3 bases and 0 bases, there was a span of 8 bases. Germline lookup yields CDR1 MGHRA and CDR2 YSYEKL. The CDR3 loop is CASSQSRLNTEAFF. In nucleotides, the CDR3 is TGCGCCAGCAGCCAGTCCAGGCTGAACACTGAAGCTTTCTTT.

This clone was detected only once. The DNA of the CDR3 is TGTGCCAGTAGTATAGGAGGGCACAAACTGTTTTTT. Protein: CASSIGGHKLFF. V is TRBV19 and J is TRBJ1-4, with D uncertain. The V and J ends lost 1 base and 11 bases respectively, with 8 bases between them. The CDR3 runs to 12 residues. Germline CDR1 and CDR2: LNHDA and SQIVND (reference sequence).

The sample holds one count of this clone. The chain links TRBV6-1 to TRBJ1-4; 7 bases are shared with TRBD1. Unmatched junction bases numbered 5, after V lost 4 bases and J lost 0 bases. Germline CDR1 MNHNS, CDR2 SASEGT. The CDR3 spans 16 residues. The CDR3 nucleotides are TGTGCCAGCAGTGCTGACAGGGTTGCAACTAATGAAAAACTGTTTTTT. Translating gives CASSADRVATNEKLFF.

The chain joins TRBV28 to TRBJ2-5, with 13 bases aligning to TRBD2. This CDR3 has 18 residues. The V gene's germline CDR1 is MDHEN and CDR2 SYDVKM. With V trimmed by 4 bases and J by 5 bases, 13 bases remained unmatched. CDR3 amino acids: CASSSLTSGGSLRETQYF. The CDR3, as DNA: TGTGCCAGCAGTTCCCTGACTAGCGGGGGGTCGTTGAGGGAGACCCAGTACTTC.

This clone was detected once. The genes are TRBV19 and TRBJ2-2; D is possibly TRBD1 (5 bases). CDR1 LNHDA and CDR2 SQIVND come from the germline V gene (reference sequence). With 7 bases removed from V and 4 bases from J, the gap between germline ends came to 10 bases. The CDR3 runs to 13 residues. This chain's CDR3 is CASTPQGTGELFF. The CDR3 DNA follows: TGTGCCAGTACCCCCCAGGGCACCGGGGAGCTGTTTTTT.

The CDR3 coding sequence is TGTGCCTGGAAGCCTAGCGGGGGGTCCACCTACGAGCAGTACGTC. Protein: CAWKPSGGSTYEQYV. The chain couples TRBV30 to TRBJ2-7; 11 nucleotides match TRBD2. The V gene's germline CDR1 is GTSNPN and CDR2 SVGIG (reference sequence). The V gene end was trimmed by 4 bases and the J gene end by 2 bases; junction bases not matched to a gene: 7. The CDR3 extends over 15 amino acids.

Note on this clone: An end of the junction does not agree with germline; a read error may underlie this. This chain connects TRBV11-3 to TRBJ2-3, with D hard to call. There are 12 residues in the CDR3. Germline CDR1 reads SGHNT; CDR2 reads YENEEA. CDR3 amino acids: CASSLDTDTQYF. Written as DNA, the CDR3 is TGTGCCAGCAGCCTAGACACAGATACGCAGTATTTT. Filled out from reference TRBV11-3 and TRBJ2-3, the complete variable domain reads EAGVVQSPRYKIIEKKQPVAFWCNPISGHNTLYWYLQNLGQGPELLIRYENEEAVDDSQLPKDRFSAERLKGVDSTLKIQPAELGDSAVYLCASSLDTDTQYFGPGTRLTVL.

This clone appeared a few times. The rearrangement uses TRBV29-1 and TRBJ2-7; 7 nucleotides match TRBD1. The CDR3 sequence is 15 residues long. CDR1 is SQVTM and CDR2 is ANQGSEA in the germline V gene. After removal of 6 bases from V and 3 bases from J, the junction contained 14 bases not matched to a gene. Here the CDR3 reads CSVTKLKGQSYEQYV. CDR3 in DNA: TGCAGCGTGACGAAACTAAAGGGACAGAGCTACGAGCAGTACGTC.

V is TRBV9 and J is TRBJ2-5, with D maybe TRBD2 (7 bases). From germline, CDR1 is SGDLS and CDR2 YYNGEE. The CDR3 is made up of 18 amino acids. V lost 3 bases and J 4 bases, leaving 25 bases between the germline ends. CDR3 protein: CASSGHRGGAGVGETQYF. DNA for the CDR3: TGTGCCAGCAGCGGACACAGAGGGGGGGCCGGAGTCGGAGAGACCCAGTACTTC.

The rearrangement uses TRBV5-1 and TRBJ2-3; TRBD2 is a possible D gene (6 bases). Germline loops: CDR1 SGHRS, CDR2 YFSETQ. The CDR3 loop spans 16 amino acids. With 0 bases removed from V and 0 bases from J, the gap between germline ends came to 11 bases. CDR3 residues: CASSLVSGTSTDTQYF. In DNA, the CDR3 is TGCGCCAGCAGCTTGGTTTCAGGGACTAGCACAGATACGCAGTATTTT.

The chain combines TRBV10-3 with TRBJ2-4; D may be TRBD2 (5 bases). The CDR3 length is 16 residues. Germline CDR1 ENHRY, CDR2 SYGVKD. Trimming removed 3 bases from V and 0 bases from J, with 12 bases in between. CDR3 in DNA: TGTGCCATCAGTGAAAGGCAGGACTTAGCCAAAAACATTCAGTACTTC. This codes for CAISERQDLAKNIQYF.

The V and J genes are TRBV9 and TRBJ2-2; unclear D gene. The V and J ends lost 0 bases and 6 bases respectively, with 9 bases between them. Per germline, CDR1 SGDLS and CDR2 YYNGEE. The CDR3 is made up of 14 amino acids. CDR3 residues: CASSVVSVAGELFF. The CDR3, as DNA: TGTGCCAGCAGCGTAGTTAGTGTGGCCGGGGAGCTGTTTTTT.

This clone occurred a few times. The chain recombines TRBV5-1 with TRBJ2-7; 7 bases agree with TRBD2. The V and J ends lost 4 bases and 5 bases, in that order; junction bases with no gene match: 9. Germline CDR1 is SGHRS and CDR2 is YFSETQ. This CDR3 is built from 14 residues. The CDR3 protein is CASSPGRGRNEQYV. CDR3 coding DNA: TGCGCCAGCAGCCCGGGGAGGGGCAGGAACGAGCAGTACGTC.

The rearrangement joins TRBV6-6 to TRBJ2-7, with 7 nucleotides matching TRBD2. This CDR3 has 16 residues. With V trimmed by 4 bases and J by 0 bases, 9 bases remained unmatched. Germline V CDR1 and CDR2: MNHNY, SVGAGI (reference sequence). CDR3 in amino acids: CASSLGGTSGSYEQYV. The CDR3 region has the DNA TGTGCCAGCAGTTTGGGGGGGACGTCGGGCTCCTACGAGCAGTACGTC.

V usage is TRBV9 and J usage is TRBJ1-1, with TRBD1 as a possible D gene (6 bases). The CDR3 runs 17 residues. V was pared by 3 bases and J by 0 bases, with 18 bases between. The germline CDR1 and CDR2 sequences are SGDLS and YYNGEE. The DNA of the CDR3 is TGTGCCAGCAGCGCTGCCCGGGACACATGGATGAACACTGAAGCTTTCTTT. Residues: CASSAARDTWMNTEAFF.

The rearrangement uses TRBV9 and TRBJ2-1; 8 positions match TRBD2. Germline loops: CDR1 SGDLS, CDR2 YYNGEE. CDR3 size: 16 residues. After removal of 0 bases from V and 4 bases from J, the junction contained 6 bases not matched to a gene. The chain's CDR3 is CASSVGSGGAYNEQFF. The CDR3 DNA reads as TGTGCCAGCAGCGTAGGGAGCGGGGGTGCTTACAATGAGCAGTTCTTC.

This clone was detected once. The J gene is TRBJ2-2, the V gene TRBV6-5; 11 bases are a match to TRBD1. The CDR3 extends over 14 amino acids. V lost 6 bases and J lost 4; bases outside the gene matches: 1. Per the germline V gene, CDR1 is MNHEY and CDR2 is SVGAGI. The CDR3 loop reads CASSGQGATGELFF. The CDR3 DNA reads TGTGCCAGCAGCGGACAGGGGGCCACCGGGGAGCTGTTTTTT.

The CDR3 DNA reads as TGTGCCATCAGTGGAAACAGGGGGAACGAGCAGTACGTC. This translates into CAISGNRGNEQYV. The gene calls are TRBV10-3 and TRBJ2-7; 8 nucleotides agree with TRBD1. This CDR3 has 13 residues. Trimming took 4 bases from V and 5 from J; bases not matched to a gene: 4. CDR1 and CDR2 (germline): ENHRY, SYGVKD.

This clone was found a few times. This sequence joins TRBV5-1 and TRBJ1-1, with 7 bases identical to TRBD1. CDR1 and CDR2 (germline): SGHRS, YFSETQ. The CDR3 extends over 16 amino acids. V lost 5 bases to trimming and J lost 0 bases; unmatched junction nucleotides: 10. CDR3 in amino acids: CASRRDSAHMNTEAFF. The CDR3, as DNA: TGCGCCAGCAGGCGGGACAGTGCCCACATGAACACTGAAGCTTTCTTT.

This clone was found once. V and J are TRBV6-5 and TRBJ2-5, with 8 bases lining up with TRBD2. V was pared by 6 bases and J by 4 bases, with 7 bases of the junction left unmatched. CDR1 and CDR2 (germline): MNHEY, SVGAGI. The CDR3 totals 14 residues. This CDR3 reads CASSHPAGGETQYF. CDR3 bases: TGTGCCAGCAGCCACCCCGCGGGGGGAGAGACCCAGTACTTC.

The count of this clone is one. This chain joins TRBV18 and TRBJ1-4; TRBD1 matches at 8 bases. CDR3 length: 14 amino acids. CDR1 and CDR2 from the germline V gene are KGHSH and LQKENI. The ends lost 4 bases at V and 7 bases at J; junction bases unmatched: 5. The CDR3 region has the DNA TGTGCCAGCTCACAGCAGGGGGCTGGTGAAAAACTGTTTTTT. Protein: CASSQQGAGEKLFF.

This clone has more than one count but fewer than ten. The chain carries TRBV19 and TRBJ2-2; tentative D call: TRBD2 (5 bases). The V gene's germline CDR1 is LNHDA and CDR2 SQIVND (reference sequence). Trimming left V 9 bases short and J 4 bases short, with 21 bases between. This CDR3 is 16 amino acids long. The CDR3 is CASRTGSPAGTGELFF. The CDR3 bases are TGTGCCAGCCGGACGGGGAGCCCGGCGGGCACCGGGGAGCTGTTTTTT.

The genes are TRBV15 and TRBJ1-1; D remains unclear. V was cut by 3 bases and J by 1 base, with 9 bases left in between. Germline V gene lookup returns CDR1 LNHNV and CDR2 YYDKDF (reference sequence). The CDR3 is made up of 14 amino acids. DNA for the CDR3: TGTGCCACCAGCAGTTTTGGCAGGAACACTGAAGCTTTCTTT. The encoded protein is CATSSFGRNTEAFF.

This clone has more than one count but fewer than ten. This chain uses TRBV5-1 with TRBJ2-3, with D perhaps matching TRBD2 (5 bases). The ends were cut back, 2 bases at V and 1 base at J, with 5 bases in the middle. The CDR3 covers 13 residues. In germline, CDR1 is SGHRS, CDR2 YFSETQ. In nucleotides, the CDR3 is TGCGCCAGCAGCTTTAGCGGCACAGATACGCAGTATTTT. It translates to CASSFSGTDTQYF.

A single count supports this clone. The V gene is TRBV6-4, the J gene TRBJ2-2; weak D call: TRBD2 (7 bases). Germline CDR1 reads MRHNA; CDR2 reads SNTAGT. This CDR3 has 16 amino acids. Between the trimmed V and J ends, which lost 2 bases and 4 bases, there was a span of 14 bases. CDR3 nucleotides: TGTGCCAGCAGTGACGACCGGGGGGCCGGCACCGGGGAGCTGTTTTTT. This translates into CASSDDRGAGTGELFF.

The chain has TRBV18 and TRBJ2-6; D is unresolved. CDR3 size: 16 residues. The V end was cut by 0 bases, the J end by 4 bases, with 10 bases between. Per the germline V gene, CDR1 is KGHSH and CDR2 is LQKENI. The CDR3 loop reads CASSPPIGVGANVLTF. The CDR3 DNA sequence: TGTGCCAGCTCACCACCGATTGGGGTCGGGGCCAACGTCCTGACTTTC. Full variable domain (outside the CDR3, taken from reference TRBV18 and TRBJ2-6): NAGVMQNPRHLVRRRGQEARLRCSPMKGHSHVYWYRQLPEEGLKFMVYLQKENIIDESGMPKERFSAEFPKEGPSILRIQQVVRGDSAAYFCASSPPIGVGANVLTFGAGSRLTVL.

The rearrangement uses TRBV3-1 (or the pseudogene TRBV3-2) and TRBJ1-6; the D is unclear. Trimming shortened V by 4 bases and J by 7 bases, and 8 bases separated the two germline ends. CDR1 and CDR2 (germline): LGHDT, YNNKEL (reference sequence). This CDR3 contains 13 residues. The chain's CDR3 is CASSPRVNSPLHF. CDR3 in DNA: TGTGCCAGCAGCCCAAGAGTGAATTCACCCCTCCACTTT.